This T cell receptor beta chain came from a study of Graves' ophthalmopathy and Graves' hyperthyroidism. Amplification of TCR beta CDR3 regions used RNA transcripts. HTBI-primed RT-PCR formed the first round, and a multiplex PCR formed the second. Each CDR3 protein is one row after TCRdb ran MiXCR on the multiplex PCR reads. The table includes over a million distinct CDR3 sequences, about two fifths detected once. In its sample, this clonotype was seen many times. Its antigen remains unidentified. Overall study results and limits: Sensitivity reached 87.88% and specificity roughly 82% for a 13-signature model separating ophthalmopathy from stable hyperthyroidism.

V lost 1 base to trimming and J lost 0 bases, with 13 bases between them. The CDR3 consists of 18 residues. Looked up from germline, CDR1 is SEHNR and CDR2 is FQNEAQ (reference sequence). Sequencing input: peripheral blood or thyroid tissue (not recorded which). The V gene is TRBV7-9, the J gene TRBJ2-6; D perhaps matches TRBD2 (6 bases). The TCR originated in an adult man with Graves' hyperthyroidism. This CDR3 reads CASSLGFGTASGANVLTF. For the CDR3, the DNA is TGTGCCAGCAGCTTAGGATTCGGGACTGCCTCTGGGGCCAACGTCCTGACTTTC. Drawing the rest from reference TRBV7-9 and TRBJ2-6, the complete variable domain is DTGVSQNPRHKITKRGQNVTFRCDPISEHNRLYWYRQTLGQGPEFLTYFQNEAQLEKSRLLSDRFSAERPKGSFSTLEIQRTEQGDSAMYLCASSLGFGTASGANVLTFGAGSRLTVL.